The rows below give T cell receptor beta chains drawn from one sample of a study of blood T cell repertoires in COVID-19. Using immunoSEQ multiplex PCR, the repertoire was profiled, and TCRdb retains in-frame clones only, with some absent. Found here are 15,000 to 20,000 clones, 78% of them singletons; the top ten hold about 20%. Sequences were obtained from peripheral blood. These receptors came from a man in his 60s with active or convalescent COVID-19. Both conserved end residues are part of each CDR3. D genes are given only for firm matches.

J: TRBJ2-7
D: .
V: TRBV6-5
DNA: TGTGCCAGCAGTCCGACTGGGTACGAGCAGTACTTC
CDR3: CASSPTGYEQYF

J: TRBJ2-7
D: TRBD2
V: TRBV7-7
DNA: TGTGCCAGCAGCTTAGCAGCGGGGAAGGAGCAGTACTTC
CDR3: CASSLAAGKEQYF

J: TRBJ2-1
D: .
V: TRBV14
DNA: TGTGCCAGCAGCCCCCGCGGACACTCCTTCCTCCCTTCCTACAATGAGCAGTTCTTC
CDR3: CASSPRGHSFLPSYNEQFF

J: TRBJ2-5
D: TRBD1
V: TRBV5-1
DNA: TGCGCCAGCTTCTCTGGACAGGTTCAAGAGACCCAGTACTTC
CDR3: CASFSGQVQETQYF